This TCR beta chain was recovered during a study of human T cells and chemical hapten exposure (dated by TCRdb to 2020 to 2023). A note on the overall study: For sensitization, 2% DPC in acetone was applied to a roughly 2 cm by roughly 2 cm area of upper inner arm skin. For TCR sequencing, blood came from approximately 29 alopecia patients at anywhere from one to four time points (pre-sensitization, 2, 6 and 24 weeks). The study tracked peripheral blood TCR repertoire changes in vivo during primary and secondary sensitization to the hapten diphenylcyclopropenone (DPC) in alopecia patients. Blood samples were taken from patients before sensitization (week 0) and at 2, 6 and about 24 weeks after DPC sensitization. Libraries were pooled for sequencing, and per-sample TCR yields varied mainly because of small differences in library volumes within the pool. Patch tests used Finn chambers with 0.01% DPC on the upper back, scored after 6 days by International Contact Dermatitis Research Group standards. Patients additionally received weekly therapeutic DPC doses to the scalp throughout the roughly 24-week study period. The patient cohort, mostly female, included alopecia areata with under or over 50% scalp involvement, alopecia totalis and alopecia universalis. What the study reported, not specific to this receptor: No change with DPC sensitization was found in the number of TCRs above 1 in 1000 frequency, and no evidence of global repertoire structure alterations was found. Patch test score was positively correlated with the number of PT1 expanded TCRs, with significance at thresholds 8, 16 and 32 but not at 4. Compared with pre-sensitization or healthy control sets, expanded TCRs formed significantly more large CDR3 similarity clusters, which is consistent with antigen-driven responses. Repeated subsampling changed both the strength of the expansion versus patch-test correlation and the threshold at which that correlation became significant. Alopecia, a presumed autoimmune disease, was present in all patients, so the immune response of the patients might differ from that of healthy individuals.

The CDR3 has 14 amino acids, counting the end cysteine and phenylalanine. The only DNA kept is the CDR3, 42 bases in frame from the first base. Based on the germline V gene, the CDR1 and CDR2 sequences are MDHEN and SYDVKM. V was cut back by 3 bases and J by 7 bases, leaving a gap of 15 bases between them. The sample's time point, from its label and the paper: patch test 2, 6 weeks after DPC sensitization. The sample's treatment or condition label, in plain terms: therapeutic diphenylcyclopropenone sensitization with weekly scalp DPC. Blood at each patch-test visit was drawn before the patch test was applied. Patients were considered eligible if aged 18 to 70, diagnosed with alopecia and deemed suitable for DPC therapy, and patients were excluded if pregnant. Total RNA was isolated from unfractionated whole blood collected in Tempus Blood RNA tubes. Comments on this clonotype: The target of this receptor is not known. There are no base qualities to consult, and no much larger clone falls within one base.

Library generation was performed with RACE. The sequencer was a NextSeq 500. During library preparation, unique molecular identifiers were attached to individual cDNA molecules so that TCRs could be counted in a quantitative, reproducible way. Each blood RNA sample was used to sequence both TCR alpha and TCR beta chains. The study's processing was this. The median number of TCRs per sample was approximately 96,000, ranging from about 20,000 to 690,600. The Decombinator software suite was used to annotate V, J and CDR3 in the TCR reads. Every sample was subsampled to the same number of TCRs (28,000) for the PS versus PT1 abundance plots. Expanded TCRs were defined as absent before sensitization and observed at least eight times at the 2-week time point. TCRdb trimmed public reads at Q25 via fastp, called clones via MiXCR and kept in-frame beta chains. Rows matching on CDR3 protein sequence are summarized as one entry with the most common DNA and genes. TCRdb, not the original authors, processed these V and J calls. The sample table shows fewer than 100,000 distinct CDR3 sequences, and 9.3% are seen once. 2% to 2.5% of the sample comes from the top ten.

The TCR sequence derives from a woman in her thirties or forties with alopecia areata. Some clones in this sample may be carry-over from other donors' samples. The chain is encoded by TRBV28 joined to TRBJ1-2, and TRBD1 may be the D gene, going by 5 matching bases. The input for sequencing was whole blood, taken in connection with sensitization to the hapten diphenylcyclopropenone (DPC). The DNA sequence is as follows: TGTGCCAGCAGTTTGGGTAATGACAGAGGTGGCTACACCTTC. Translated, this gives CASSLGNDRGGYTF.